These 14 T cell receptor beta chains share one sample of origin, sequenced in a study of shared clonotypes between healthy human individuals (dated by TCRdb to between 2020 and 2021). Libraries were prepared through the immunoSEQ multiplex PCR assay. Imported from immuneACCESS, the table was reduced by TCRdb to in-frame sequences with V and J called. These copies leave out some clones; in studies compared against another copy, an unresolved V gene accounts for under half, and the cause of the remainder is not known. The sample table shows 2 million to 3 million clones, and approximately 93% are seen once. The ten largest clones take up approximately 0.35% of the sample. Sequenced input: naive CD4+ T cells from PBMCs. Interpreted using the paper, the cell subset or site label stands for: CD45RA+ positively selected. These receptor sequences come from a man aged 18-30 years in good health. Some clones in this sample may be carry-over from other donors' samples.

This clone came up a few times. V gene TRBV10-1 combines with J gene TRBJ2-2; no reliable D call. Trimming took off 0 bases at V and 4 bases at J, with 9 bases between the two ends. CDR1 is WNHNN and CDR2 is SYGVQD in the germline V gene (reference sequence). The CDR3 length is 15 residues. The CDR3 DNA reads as TGCGCCAGCAGTGAGTCGCGCACCACCACCGGGGAGCTGTTTTTT. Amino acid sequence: CASSESRTTTGELFF.

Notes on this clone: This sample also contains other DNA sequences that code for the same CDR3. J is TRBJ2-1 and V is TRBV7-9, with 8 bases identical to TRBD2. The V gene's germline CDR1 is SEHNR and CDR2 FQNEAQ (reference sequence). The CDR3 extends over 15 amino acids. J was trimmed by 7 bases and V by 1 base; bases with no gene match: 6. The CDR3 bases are TGTGCCAGCAGCTTAGTCGGCGGGAGGAGGAATGAGCAGTTCTTC. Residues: CASSLVGGRRNEQFF.

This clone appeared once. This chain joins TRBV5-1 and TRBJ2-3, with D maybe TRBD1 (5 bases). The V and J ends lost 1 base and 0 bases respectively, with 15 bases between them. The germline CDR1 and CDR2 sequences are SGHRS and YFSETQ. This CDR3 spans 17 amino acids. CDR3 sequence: CASSLTLQGPSTDTQYF. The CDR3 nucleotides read TGCGCCAGCAGCTTGACACTCCAGGGCCCCAGCACAGATACGCAGTATTTT.

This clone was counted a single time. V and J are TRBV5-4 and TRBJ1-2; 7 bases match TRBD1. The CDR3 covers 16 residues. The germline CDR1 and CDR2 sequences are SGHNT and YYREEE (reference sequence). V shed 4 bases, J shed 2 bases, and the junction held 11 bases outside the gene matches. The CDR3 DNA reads TGTGCCAGCAGCAACCTTCAGGGGGGGATGAACTATGGCTACACCTTC. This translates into CASSNLQGGMNYGYTF.

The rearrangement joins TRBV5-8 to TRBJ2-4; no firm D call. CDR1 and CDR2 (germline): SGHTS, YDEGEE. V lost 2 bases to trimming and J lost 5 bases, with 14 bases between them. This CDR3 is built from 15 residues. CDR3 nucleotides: TGTGCCAGCAGCTTATCCGGGCCATCACAAAACATTCAGTACTTC. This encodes CASSLSGPSQNIQYF.

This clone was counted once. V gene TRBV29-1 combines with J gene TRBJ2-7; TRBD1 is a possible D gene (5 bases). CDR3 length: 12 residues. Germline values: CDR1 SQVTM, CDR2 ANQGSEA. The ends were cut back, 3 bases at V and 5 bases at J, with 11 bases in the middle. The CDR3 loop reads CSVDQGMDEQYF. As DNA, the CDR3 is TGCAGCGTTGACCAGGGTATGGACGAGCAGTACTTC.

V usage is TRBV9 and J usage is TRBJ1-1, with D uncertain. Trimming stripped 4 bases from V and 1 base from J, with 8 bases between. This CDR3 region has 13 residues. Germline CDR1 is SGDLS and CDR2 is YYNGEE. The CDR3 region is CASSLHTNTEAFF. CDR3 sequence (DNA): TGTGCCAGCAGCCTCCACACGAACACTGAAGCTTTCTTT.

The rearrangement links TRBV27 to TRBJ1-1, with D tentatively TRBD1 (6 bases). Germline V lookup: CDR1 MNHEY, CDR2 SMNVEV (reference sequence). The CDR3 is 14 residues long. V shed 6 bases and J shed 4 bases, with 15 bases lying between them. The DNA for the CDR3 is TGTGCCAGCAGAAGGGGGGGGGATAGCACTGAAGCTTTCTTT. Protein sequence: CASRRGGDSTEAFF.

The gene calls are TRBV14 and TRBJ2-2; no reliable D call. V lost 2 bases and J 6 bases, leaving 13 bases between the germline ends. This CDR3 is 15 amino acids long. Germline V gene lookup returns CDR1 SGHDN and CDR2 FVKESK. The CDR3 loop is CASSQYWSGPGELFF. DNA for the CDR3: TGTGCCAGCAGCCAATATTGGTCCGGTCCCGGGGAGCTGTTTTTT.

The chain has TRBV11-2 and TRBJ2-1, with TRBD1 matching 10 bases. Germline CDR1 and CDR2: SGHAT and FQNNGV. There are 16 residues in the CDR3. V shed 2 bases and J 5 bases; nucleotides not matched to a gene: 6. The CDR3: CASSLSRQGADNEQFF. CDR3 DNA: TGTGCCAGCAGCTTATCCCGACAGGGGGCGGACAATGAGCAGTTCTTC.

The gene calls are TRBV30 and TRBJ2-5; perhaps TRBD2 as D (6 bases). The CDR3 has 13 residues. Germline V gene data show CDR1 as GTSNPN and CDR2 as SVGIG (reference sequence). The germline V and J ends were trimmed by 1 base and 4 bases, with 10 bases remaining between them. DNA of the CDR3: TGTGCCTGGAGTGACGTGGGAGGAGAGACCCAGTACTTC. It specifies CAWSDVGGETQYF.

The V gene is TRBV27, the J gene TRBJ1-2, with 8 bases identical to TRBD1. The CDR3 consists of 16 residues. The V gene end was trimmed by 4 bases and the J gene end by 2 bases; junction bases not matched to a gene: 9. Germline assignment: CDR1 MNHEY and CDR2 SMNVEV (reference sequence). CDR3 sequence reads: CASSSPYRGGNYGYTF. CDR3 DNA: TGTGCCAGCAGTTCCCCTTACAGGGGGGGAAACTATGGCTACACCTTC.

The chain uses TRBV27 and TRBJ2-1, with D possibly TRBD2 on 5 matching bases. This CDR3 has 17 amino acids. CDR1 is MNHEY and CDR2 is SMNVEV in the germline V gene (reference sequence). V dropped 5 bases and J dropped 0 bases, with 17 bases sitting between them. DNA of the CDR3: TGTGCCAGCAGTCCTCTAGCATTGGGGAGCTCCTACAATGAGCAGTTCTTC. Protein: CASSPLALGSSYNEQFF.

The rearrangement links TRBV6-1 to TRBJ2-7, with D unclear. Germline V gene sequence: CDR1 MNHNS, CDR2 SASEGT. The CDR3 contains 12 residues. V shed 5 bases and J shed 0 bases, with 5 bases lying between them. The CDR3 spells CASSLSSYEQYF. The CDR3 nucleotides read TGTGCCAGCAGTCTCTCCTCCTACGAGCAGTACTTC.